Here is one T cell receptor (beta chain) with its context. The sample belongs to a study of T cells after yellow fever vaccination. TCRdb re-derived calls from the 5' RACE reads in MiXCR, one entry per CDR3 protein. The profile shows roughly 260,000 distinct CDR3 sequences, roughly 13% of them singletons. The length of the CDR3 is 16 residues. Trimming took off 6 bases at V and 4 bases at J, with 20 bases between the two ends. The germline gives CDR1 MNHNS, CDR2 SASEGT. Sequences were derived from CD4+ T cells sorted from PBMCs, sampled 45 days after the yellow fever booster vaccination. This receptor was taken from a man in his thirties or forties who received the YFV17D yellow fever vaccine. The chain combines TRBV6-1 with TRBJ2-3; D is perhaps TRBD1 (6 bases). CDR3 sequence (DNA): TGTGCCAGCAGGCCCGGGGTACAGGGAAGGGCAGATACGCAGTATTTT. Its translation is CASRPGVQGRADTQYF.